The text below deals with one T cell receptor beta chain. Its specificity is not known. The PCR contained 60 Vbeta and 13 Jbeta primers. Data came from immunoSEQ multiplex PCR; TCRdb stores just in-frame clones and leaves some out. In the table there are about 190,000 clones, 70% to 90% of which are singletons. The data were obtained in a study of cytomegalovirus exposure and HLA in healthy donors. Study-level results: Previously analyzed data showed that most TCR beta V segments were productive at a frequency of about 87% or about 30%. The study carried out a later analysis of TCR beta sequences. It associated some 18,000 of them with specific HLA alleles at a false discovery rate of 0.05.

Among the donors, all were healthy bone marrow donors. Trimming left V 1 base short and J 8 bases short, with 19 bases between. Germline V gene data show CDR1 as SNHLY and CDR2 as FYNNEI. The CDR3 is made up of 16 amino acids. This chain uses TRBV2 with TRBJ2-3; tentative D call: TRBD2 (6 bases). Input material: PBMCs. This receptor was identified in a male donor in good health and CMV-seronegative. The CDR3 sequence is CASSEGSGGLRGTQYF. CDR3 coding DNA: TGTGCCAGCAGTGAAGGATCGGGCGGCCTGCGGGGTACGCAGTATTTT.